This TCR beta chain was observed in a study of blood T cell repertoires in COVID-19. Overall study: T cells, B-cell-depleted T cells, or PBMCs provided the cDNA or gDNA that served as material.

The data were produced by immunoSEQ multiplex PCR, yet TCRdb's version contains in-frame clones alone and is incomplete. In the table there are about 160,000 clones, around 89% of which are singletons. V was pared by 5 bases and J by 0 bases, with 6 bases of the junction left unmatched. The CDR3 runs to 16 residues. Germline V gives CDR1 SGHVS, CDR2 FNYEAQ. Recruits, aged roughly 18 to 95 years, lived in 24 US areas. Donors of Cohort 3 who recovered were those that had two negative PCRs, clearance, or symptom resolution. The J gene is TRBJ2-2, the V gene TRBV7-6; 7 positions match TRBD2. The source of this sequence is a woman in her 50s who had recovered from COVID-19. The sample comprised PBMCs or T cells enriched from blood (not recorded which). The CDR3 region is CASSRTGGSNTGELFF. In DNA form, the CDR3 reads TGTGCCAGCAGCCGAACGGGGGGTTCGAACACCGGGGAGCTGTTTTTT.